This T cell receptor (beta chain) stems from a study of blood T cell repertoires in COVID-19. Background on the study: Samples came from the United States, Italy and Spain, spanning acute and convalescent COVID-19. Sample material is recorded as cDNA or gDNA derived from T cells, B-cell-depleted T cells, or PBMCs.

A single count supports this clone. Methods used by the authors: Nucleated cell number was recorded as an estimate derived from reference gene primer amplification. Only in-frame clones appear in the TCRdb table, and some are missing; sequencing was by immunoSEQ multiplex PCR. That table furnishes V, J and clone size, whereas the DNA furnished D and trimming. The sample records under 200,000 clones, 80% to 85% being singletons. In germline, CDR1 is SEHNR, CDR2 FQNEAQ (reference sequence). The CDR3 is 12 amino acids. The V end was cut by 5 bases, the J end by 8 bases, with 10 bases between. The sample consisted of peripheral blood. The receptor's source is a woman aged 60 to 75 with acute or convalescent COVID-19. The J gene is TRBJ2-1, the V gene TRBV7-9; D not resolved. CDR3: CASSVTVDEQFF. DNA for the CDR3: TGTGCCAGCAGCGTAACGGTCGATGAGCAGTTCTTC.